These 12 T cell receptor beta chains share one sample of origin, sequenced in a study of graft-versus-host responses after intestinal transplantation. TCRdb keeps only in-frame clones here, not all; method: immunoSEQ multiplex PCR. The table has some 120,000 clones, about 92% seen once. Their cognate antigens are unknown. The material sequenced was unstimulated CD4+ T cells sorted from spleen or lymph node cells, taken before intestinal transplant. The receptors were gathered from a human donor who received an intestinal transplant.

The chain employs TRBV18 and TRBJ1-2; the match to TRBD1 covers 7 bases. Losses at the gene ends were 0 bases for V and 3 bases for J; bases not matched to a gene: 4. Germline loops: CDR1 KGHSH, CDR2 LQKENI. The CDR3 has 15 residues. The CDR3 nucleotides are TGTGCCAGCTCACCACCGGGGGGACAGCACTATGGCTACACCTTC. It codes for CASSPPGGQHYGYTF.

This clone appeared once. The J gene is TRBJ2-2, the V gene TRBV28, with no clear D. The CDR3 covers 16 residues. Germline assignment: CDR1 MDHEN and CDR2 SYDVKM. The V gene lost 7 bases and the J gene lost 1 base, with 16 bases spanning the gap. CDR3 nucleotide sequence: TGTGCCAGCACCCGTACCCAGGTCAGGAACACCGGGGAGCTGTTTTTT. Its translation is CASTRTQVRNTGELFF.

The CDR3: CASSLVAPGAGTGELFF. The CDR3 nucleotides read TGCGCCAGCAGCTTGGTTGCCCCGGGGGCGGGCACCGGGGAGCTGTTTTTT. The genes are TRBV5-1 and TRBJ2-2; the D gene could be TRBD1 or TRBD2 (6 bases each). Germline V gene lookup returns CDR1 SGHRS and CDR2 YFSETQ. The CDR3 spans 17 residues. V was cut by 0 bases and J by 4 bases, with 16 bases left in between.

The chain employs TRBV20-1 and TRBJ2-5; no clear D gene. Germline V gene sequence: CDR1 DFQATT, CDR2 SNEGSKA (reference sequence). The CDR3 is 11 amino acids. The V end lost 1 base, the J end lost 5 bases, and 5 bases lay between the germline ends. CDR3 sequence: CSARGQETQYF. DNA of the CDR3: TGCAGTGCTAGAGGGCAGGAGACCCAGTACTTC.

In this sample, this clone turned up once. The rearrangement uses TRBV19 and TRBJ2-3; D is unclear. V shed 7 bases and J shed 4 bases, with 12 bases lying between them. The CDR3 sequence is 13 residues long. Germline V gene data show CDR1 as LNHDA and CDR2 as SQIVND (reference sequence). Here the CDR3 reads CASTPTAADTQYF. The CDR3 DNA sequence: TGTGCCAGTACCCCTACGGCAGCAGATACGCAGTATTTT.

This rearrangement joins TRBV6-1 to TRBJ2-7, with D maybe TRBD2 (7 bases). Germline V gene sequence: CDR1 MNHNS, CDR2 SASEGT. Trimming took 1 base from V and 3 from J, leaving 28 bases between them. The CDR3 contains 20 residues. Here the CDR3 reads CASSEGGLGGARDLNYEQYF. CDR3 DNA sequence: TGTGCCAGCAGTGAAGGGGGTCTTGGGGGGGCGCGAGATTTGAACTACGAGCAGTACTTC.

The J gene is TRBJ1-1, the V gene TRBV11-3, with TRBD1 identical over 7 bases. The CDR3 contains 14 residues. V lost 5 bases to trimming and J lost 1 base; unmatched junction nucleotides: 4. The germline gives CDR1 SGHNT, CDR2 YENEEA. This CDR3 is CASSPGQTNTEAFF. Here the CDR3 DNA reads TGTGCCAGCAGCCCGGGACAGACGAACACTGAAGCTTTCTTT.

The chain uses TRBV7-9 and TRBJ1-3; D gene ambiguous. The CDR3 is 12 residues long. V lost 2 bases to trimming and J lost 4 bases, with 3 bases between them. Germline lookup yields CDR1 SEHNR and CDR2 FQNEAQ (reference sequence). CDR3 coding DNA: TGTGCCAGCAGCTTAAACGGAAACACCATATATTTT. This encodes CASSLNGNTIYF.

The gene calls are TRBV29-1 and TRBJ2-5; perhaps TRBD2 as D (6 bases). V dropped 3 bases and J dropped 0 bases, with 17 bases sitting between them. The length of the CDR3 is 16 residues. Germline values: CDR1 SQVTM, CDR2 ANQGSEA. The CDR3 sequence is CSVEGVRGANQETQYF. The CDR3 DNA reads TGCAGCGTTGAGGGGGTCCGCGGGGCAAACCAAGAGACCCAGTACTTC.

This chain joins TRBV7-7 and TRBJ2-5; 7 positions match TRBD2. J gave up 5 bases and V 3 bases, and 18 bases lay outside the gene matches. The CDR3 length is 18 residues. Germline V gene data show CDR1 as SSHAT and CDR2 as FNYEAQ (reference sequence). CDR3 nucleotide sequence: TGTGCCAGCAGCTTGGGCCCCGGGGGGAGCGGGCCCTCGGAGACCCAGTACTTC. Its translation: CASSLGPGGSGPSETQYF.

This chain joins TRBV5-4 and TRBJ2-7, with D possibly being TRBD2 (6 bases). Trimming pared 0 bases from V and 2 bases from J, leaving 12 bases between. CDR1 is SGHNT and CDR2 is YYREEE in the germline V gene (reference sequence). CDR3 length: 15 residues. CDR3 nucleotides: TGTGCCAGCAGCTTGGAGGGACTGACGGCCTACGAGCAGTACTTC. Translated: CASSLEGLTAYEQYF.

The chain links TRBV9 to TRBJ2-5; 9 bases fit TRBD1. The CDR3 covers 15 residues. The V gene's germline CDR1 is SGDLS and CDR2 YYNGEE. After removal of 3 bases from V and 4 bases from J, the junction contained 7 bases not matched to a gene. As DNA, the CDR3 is TGTGCCAGCAGCGGAGGGACAGGGTTTAGAGAGACCCAGTACTTC. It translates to CASSGGTGFRETQYF.